The clone carrying this T cell receptor (beta chain) was detected a few times. Its antigen is still unknown. Germline V CDR1 and CDR2: SGHTA, FQGTGA. Trimming left V 0 bases short and J 8 bases short, with 16 bases between. The CDR3 sequence is 15 residues long. This sample was taken from a study of blood T cells in healthy people across ages. Overall study results and limits: Observed TCR beta diversity per million T cells went down as age went up. This fall followed a roughly linear course with age.

PCR was performed a second time for roughly 6 to 12 cycles using a sample-barcoded 5' primer and a J-beta primer mix. Using its own MiXCR run on the 5' RACE reads, TCRdb lists one record per CDR3 protein. The table lists roughly 1,000,000 distinct CDR3 sequences, about 25% of them singletons. The data also belong to a second study, concerning T cells of mothers and their children. That paper notes: Over 9.5 million TCR beta CDR3 reads were obtained from each mother, and around 2.8 million from each child. Related mother-child pairs shared slightly more overlap than unrelated pairs, but the difference was non-significant.

The sequencing input was blood. This TCR derives from a girl under 10 years old in good health. The V gene is TRBV7-3, the J gene TRBJ1-2; a possible D gene is TRBD1 (5 bases). This chain's CDR3 is CASSLTGDPSRGYTF. CDR3 in DNA: TGTGCCAGCAGCTTAACAGGGGACCCTTCGAGAGGCTACACCTTC.